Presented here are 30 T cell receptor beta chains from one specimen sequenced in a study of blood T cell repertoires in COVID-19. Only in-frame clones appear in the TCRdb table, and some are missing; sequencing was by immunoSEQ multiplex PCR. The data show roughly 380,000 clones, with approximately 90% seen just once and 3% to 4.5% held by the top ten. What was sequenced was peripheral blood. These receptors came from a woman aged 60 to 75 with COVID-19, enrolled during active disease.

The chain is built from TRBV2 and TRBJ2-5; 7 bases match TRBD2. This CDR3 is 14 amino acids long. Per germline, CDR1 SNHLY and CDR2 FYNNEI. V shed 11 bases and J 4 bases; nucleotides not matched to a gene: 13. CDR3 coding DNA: TGTGCCTCACAAACCGGGACTACCTCAGAGACCCAGTACTTC. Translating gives CASQTGTTSETQYF. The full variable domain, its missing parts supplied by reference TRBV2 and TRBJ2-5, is EPEVTQTPSHQVTQMGQEVILRCVPISNHLYFYWYRQILGQKVEFLVSFYNNEISEKSEIFDDQFSVERPDGSNFTLKIRSTKLEDSAMYFCASQTGTTSETQYFGPGTRLLVL.

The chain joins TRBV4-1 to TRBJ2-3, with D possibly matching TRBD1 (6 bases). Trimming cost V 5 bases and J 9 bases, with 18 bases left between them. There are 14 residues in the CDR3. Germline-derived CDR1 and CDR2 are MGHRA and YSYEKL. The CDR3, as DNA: TGCGCCAGCAGCAATATCGGAGGTCAGGGGACGCAGTATTTT. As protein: CASSNIGGQGTQYF.

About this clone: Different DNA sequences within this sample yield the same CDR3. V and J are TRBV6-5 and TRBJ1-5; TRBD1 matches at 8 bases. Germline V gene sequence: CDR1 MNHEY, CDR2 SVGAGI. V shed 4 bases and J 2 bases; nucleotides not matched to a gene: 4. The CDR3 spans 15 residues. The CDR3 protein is CASSSDRGGNQPQHF. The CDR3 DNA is TGTGCCAGCAGTTCAGACAGGGGAGGCAATCAGCCCCAGCATTTT.

The CDR3 spells CASSRDRVWGYTF. Written as DNA, the CDR3 is TGTGCCAGCAGCCGTGACAGGGTGTGGGGCTACACCTTC. The chain carries TRBV2 and TRBJ1-2, with 7 bases that match TRBD1. J gave up 8 bases and V 6 bases, and 9 bases lay outside the gene matches. The CDR3 covers 13 residues. Germline CDR1 and CDR2: SNHLY and FYNNEI.

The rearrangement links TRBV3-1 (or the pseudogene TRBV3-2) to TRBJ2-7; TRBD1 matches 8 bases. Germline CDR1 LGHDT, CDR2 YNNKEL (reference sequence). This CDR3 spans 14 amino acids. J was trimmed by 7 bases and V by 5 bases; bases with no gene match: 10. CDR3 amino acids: CASSSGTGVGEQYF. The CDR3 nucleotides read TGTGCCAGCAGCTCCGGGACAGGCGTAGGGGAGCAGTACTTC.

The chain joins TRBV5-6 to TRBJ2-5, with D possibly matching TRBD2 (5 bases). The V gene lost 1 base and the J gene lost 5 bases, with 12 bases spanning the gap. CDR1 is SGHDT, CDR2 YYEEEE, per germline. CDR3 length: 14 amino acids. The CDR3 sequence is CASSLNSGFETQYF. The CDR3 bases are TGTGCCAGCAGCTTGAATTCGGGGTTTGAGACCCAGTACTTC.

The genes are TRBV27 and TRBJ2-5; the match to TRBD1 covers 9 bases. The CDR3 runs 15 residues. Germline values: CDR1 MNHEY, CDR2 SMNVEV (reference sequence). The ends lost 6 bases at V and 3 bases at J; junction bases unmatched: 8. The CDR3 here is CASRLLGTGKETQYF. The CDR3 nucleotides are TGTGCCAGCAGATTACTCGGGACAGGGAAAGAGACCCAGTACTTC.

The CDR3 coding sequence is TGTGCCAGCAGCCTTAGAGGCGTCGGCGAGCAGTACTTC. This codes for CASSLRGVGEQYF. J is TRBJ2-7 and V is TRBV28; D is uncertain. The CDR3 runs 13 residues. Trimming stripped 6 bases from V and 6 bases from J, with 15 bases between. CDR1 is MDHEN and CDR2 is SYDVKM in the germline V gene.

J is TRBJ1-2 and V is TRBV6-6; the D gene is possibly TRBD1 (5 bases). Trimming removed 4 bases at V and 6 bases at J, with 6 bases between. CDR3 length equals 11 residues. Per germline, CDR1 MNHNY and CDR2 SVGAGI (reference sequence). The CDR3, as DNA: TGTGCCAGCAGTTTCAGGGATGGCTACACCTTC. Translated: CASSFRDGYTF.

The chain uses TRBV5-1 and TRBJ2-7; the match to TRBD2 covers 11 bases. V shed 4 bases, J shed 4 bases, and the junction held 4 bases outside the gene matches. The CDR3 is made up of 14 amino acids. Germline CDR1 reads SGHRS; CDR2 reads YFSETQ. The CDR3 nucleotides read TGCGCCAGCAGCGTGACTAGCGGGGCATACGAGCAGTACTTC. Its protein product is CASSVTSGAYEQYF.

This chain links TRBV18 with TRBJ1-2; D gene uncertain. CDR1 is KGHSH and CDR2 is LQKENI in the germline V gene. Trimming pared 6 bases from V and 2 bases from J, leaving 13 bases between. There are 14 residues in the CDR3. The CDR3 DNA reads TGTGCCAGCTCTCTAGAGATGCTCAACTATGGCTACACCTTC. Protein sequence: CASSLEMLNYGYTF.

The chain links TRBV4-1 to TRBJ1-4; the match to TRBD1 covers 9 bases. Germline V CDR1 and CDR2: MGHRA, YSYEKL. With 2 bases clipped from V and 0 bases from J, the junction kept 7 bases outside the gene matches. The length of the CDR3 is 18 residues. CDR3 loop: CASSQHHRGRTTNEKLFF. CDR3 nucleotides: TGCGCCAGCAGCCAACACCACAGGGGGCGAACAACTAATGAAAAACTGTTTTTT.

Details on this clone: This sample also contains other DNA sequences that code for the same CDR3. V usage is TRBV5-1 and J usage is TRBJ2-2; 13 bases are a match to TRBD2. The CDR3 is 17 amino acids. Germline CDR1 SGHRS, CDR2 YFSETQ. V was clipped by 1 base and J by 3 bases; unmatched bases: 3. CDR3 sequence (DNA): TGCGCCAGCAGCTTGACTAGCGGGGGGGCGGACACCGGGGAGCTGTTTTTT. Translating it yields CASSLTSGGADTGELFF.

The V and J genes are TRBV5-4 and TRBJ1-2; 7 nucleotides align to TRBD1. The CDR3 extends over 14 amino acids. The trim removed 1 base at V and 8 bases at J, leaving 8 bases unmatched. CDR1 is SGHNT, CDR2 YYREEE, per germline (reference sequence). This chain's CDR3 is CASSLPGTDGGYTF. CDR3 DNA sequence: TGTGCCAGCAGCTTGCCGGGGACAGATGGCGGCTACACCTTC.

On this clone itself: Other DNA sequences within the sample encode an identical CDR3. The CDR3 DNA is TGTGCCAGCTCACCAGGAGTATACGAGCAGTACTTC. This encodes CASSPGVYEQYF. The chain uses TRBV18 and TRBJ2-7; D remains unclear. The CDR3 spans 12 residues. The V gene's germline CDR1 is KGHSH and CDR2 LQKENI. V lost 2 bases and J lost 4, with 6 bases in between.

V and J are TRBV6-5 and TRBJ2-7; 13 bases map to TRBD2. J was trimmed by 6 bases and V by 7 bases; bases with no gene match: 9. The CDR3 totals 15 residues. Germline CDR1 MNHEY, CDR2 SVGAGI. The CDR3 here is CASIQLAGGPPEQYF. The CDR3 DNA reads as TGTGCCAGCATCCAACTAGCGGGGGGGCCTCCCGAGCAGTACTTC.

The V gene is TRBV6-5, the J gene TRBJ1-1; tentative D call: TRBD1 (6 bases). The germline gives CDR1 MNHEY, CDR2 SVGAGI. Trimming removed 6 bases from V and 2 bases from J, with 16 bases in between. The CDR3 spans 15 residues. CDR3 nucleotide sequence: TGTGCCAGCAGCCAAGGAACAGGGCTTAACACTGAAGCTTTCTTT. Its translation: CASSQGTGLNTEAFF.

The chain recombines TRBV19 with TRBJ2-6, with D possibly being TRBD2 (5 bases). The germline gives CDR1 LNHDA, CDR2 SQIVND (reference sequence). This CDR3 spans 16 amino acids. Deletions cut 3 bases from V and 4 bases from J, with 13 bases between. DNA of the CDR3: TGTGCCAGTAGTATTTTTTCGGGGTCCGGGGCCAACGTCCTGACTTTC. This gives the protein CASSIFSGSGANVLTF.

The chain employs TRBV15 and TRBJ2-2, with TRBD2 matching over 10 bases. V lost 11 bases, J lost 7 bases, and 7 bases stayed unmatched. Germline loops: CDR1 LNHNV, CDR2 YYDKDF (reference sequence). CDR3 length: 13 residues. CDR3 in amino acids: CAFQRGGVGELFF. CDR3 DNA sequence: TGTGCCTTCCAGCGGGGGGGTGTCGGGGAGCTGTTTTTT. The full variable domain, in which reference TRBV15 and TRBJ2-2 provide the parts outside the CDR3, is DAMVIQNPRYQVTQFGKPVTLSCSQTLNHNVMYWYQQKSSQAPKLLFHYYDKDFNNEADTPDNFQSRRPNTSFCFLDIRSPGLGDTAMYLCAFQRGGVGELFFGEGSRLTVL.

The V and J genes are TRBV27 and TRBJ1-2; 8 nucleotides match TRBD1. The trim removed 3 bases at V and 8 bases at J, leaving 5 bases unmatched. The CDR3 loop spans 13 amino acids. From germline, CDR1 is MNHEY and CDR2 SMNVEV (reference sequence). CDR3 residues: CASSFGQGDGYTF. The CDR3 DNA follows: TGTGCCAGCAGTTTCGGACAGGGTGACGGCTACACCTTC.

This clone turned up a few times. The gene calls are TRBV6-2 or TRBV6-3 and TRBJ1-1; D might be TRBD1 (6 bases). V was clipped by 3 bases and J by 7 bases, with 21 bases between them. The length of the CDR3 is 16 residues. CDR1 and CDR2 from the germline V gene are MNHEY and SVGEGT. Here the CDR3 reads CASSYRPGRGPLEAFF. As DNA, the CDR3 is TGTGCCAGCAGTTATAGGCCGGGCAGGGGCCCACTTGAAGCTTTCTTT.

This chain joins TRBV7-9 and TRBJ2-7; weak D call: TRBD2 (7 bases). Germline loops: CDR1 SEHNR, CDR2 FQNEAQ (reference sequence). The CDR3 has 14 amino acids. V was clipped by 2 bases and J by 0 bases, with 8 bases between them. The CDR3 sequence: CASSLRGGSYEQYF. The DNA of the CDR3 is TGTGCCAGCAGCTTAAGGGGGGGCTCCTACGAGCAGTACTTC.

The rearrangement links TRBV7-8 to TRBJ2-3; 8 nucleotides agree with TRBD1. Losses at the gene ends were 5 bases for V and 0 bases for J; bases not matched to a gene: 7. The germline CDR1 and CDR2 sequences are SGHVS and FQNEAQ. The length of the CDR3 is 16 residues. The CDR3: CASSLRTGSSTDTQYF. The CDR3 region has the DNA TGTGCCAGCAGCCTAAGGACAGGGTCTAGCACAGATACGCAGTATTTT.

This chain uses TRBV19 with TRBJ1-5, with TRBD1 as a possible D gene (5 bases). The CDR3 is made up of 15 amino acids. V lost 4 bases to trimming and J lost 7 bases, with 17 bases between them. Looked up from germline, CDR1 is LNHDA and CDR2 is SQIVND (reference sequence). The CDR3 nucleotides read TGTGCCAGTAGTACCCAGGGTGGCCCTGGACAGCCCCAGCATTTT. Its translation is CASSTQGGPGQPQHF.

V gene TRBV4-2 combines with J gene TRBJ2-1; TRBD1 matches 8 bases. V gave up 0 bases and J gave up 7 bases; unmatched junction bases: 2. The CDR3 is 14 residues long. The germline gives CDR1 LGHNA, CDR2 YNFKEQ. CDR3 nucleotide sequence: TGTGCCAGCAGCCAAGATGACAGGGGTAATGAGCAGTTCTTC. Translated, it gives CASSQDDRGNEQFF.

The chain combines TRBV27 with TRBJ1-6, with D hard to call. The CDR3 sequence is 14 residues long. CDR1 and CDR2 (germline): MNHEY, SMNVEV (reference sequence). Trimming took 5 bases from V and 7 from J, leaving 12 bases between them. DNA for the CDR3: TGTGCCAGCAGTCCTCACACGTCAAATTCACCCCTCCACTTT. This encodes CASSPHTSNSPLHF.

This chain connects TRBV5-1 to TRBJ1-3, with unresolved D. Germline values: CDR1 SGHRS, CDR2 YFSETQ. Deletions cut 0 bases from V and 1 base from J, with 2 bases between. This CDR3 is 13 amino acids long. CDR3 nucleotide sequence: TGCGCCAGCAGCTTGGCGTCTGGAAACACCATATATTTT. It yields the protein CASSLASGNTIYF. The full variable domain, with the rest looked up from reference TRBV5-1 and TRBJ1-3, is KAGVTQTPRYLIKTRGQQVTLSCSPISGHRSVSWYQQTPGQGLQFLFEYFSETQRNKGNFPGRFSGRQFSNSRSEMNVSTLELGDSALYLCASSLASGNTIYFGEGSWLTVV.

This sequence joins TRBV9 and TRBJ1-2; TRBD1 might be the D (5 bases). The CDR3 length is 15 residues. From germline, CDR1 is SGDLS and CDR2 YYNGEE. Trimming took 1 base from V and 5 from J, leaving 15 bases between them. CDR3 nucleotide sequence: TGTGCCAGCAGCGTATCCCCCTTCCCAGGGTATGGCTACACCTTC. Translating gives CASSVSPFPGYGYTF. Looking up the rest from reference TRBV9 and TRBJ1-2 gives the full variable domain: DSGVTQTPKHLITATGQRVTLRCSPRSGDLSVYWYQQSLDQGLQFLIQYYNGEERAKGNILERFSAQQFPDLHSELNLSSLELGDSALYFCASSVSPFPGYGYTFGSGTRLTVV.

CDR3 nucleotide sequence: TGTGCCATCAGTGAGTTTGGCTTAAAGAACACTGAAGCTTTCTTT. Translating it yields CAISEFGLKNTEAFF. The chain carries TRBV10-3 and TRBJ1-1, with unresolved D. The CDR3 is 15 residues long. V was pared by 1 base and J by 1 base, with 10 bases between. In germline, CDR1 is ENHRY, CDR2 SYGVKD.

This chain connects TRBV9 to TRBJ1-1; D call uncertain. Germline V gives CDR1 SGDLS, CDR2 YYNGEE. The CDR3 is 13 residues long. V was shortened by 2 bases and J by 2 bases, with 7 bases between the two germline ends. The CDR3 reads CASSVRGNTEAFF. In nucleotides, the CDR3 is TGTGCCAGCAGCGTCCGGGGTAACACTGAAGCTTTCTTT.